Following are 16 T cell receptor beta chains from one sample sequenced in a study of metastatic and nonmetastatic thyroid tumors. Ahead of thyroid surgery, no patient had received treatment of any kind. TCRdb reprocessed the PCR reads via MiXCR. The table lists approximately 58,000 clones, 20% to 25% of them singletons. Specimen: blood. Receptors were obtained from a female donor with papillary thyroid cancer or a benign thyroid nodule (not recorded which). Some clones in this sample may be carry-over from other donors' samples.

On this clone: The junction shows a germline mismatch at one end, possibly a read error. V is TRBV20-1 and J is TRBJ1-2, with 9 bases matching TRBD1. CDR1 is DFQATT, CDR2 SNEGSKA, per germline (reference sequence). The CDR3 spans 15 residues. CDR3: CSAFSGVQGAGGYTF. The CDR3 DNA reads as TGTAGTGCATTTTCGGGGGTACAGGGGGCGGGCGGCTACACCTTC.

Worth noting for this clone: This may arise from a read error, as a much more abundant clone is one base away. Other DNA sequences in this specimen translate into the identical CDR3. CDR3 coding DNA: TGTGCCAGCAGCGGGGACGGTTCGGGCACCGGGGAGCTGTTTTTT. The encoded protein is CASSGDGSGTGELFF. This rearrangement joins TRBV6-4 to TRBJ2-2; D may correspond to TRBD1 or TRBD2 (5 bases each). The CDR3 consists of 15 residues. The ends were cut back, 6 bases at V and 4 bases at J, with 15 bases in the middle. Germline-derived CDR1 and CDR2 are MRHNA and SNTAGT.

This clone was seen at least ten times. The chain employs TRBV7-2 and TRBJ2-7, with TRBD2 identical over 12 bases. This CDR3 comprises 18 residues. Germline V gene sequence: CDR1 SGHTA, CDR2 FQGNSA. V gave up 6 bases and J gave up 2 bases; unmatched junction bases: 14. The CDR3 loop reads CASSRLTPGLAGTYEQYF. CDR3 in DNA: TGTGCCAGCAGTAGACTCACACCGGGACTAGCGGGTACCTACGAGCAGTACTTC.

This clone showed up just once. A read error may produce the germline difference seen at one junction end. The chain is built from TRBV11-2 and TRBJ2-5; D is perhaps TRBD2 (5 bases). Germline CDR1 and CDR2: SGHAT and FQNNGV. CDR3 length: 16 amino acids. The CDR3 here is CVSIFGTQLVQETQYF. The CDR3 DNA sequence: TGTGTCAGCATCTTTGGCACTCAACTAGTACAGGAGACCCAGTACTTC.

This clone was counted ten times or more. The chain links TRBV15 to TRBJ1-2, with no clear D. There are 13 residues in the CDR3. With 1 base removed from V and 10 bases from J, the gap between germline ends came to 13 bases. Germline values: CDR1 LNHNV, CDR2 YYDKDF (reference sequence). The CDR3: CATSRAGTMDYTF. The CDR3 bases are TGTGCCACCAGCAGAGCAGGAACTATGGACTACACCTTC.

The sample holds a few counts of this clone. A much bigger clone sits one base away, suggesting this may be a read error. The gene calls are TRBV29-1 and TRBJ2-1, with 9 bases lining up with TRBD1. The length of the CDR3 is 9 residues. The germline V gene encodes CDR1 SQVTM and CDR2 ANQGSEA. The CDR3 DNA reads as TGCGGCGTTGGACAGGGGTGGTTCTTC. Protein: CGVGQGWFF.

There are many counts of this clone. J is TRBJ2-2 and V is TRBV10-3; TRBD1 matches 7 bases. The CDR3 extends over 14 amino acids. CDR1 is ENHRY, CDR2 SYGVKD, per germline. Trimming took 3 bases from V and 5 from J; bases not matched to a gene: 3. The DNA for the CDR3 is TGTGCCATCAGTGAAGGACAGGAGACCGGGGAGCTGTTTTTT. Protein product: CAISEGQETGELFF.

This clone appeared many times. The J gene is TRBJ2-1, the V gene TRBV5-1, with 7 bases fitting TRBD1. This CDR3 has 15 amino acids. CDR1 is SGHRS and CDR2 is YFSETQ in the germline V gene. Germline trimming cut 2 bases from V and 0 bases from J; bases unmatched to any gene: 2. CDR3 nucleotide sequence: TGCGCCAGCAGCTTAGACAGGGTCTCCTACAATGAGCAGTTCTTC. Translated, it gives CASSLDRVSYNEQFF.

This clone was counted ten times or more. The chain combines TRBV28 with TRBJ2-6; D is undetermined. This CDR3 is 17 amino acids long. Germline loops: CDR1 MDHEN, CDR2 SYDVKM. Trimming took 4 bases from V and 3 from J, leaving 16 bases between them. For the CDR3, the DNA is TGTGCCAGCAGTTCAGCTTGGGGTACAGTTGGGGCCAACGTCCTGACTTTC. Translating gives CASSSAWGTVGANVLTF.

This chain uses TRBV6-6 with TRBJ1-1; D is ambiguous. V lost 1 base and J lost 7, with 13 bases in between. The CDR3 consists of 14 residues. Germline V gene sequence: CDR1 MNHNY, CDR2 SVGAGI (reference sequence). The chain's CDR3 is CASSYFGPEGEAFF. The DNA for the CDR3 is TGTGCCAGCAGTTACTTTGGTCCGGAGGGTGAAGCTTTCTTT.

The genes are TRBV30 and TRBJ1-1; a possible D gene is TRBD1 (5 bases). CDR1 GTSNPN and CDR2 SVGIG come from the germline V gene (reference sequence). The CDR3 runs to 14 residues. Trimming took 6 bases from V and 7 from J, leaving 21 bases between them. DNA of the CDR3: TGTGCCTGTAGCCCCCAGCTTTGGGGCAGTGAAGCTTTCTTT. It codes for CACSPQLWGSEAFF.

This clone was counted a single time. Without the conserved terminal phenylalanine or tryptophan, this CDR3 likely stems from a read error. The CDR3: CASGYGTANYGYTV. DNA for the CDR3: TGTGCCAGCGGATACGGGACGGCAAACTATGGCTACACCGTC. This sequence joins TRBV6-5 and TRBJ1-2; a possible D gene is TRBD1 (5 bases). The germline V gene has CDR1 MNHEY and CDR2 SVGAGI. The CDR3 spans 14 residues. V was cut by 8 bases and J by 2 bases, with 15 bases left in between.

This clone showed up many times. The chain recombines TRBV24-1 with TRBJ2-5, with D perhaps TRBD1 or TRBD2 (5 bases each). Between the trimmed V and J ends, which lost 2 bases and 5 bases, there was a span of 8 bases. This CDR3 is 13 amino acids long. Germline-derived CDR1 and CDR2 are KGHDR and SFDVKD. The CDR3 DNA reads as TGTGCCACCAGTGATTGGGGGTCGGAGACCCAGTACTTC. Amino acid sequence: CATSDWGSETQYF.

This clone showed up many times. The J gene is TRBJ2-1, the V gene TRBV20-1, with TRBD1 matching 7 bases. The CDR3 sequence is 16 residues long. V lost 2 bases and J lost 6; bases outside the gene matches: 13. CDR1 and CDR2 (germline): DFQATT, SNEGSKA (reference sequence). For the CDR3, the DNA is TGCAGTGCTAGACAGTACAGGGGAAGGTGGGGCAATGAGCAGTTCTTC. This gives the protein CSARQYRGRWGNEQFF.

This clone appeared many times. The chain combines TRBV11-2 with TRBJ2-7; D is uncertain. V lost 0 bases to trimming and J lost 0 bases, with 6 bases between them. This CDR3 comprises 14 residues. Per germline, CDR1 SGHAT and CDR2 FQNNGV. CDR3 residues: CASSLDRTSYEQYF. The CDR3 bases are TGTGCCAGCAGCTTAGACAGGACCTCCTACGAGCAGTACTTC.

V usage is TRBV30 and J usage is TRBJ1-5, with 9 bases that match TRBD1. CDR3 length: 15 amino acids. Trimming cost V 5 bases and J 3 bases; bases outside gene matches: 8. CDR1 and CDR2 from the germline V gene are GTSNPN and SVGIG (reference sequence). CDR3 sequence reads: CAWHPGQGINQPQHF. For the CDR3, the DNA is TGTGCCTGGCATCCGGGACAGGGCATCAATCAGCCCCAGCATTTT. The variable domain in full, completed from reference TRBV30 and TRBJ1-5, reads SQTIHQWPATLVQPVGSPLSLECTVEGTSNPNLYWYRQAAGRGLQLLFYSVGIGQISSEVPQNLSASRPQDRQFILSSKKLLLSDSGFYLCAWHPGQGINQPQHFGDGTRLSIL.